The 31 T cell receptor beta chains presented below share a single source sample, sequenced in a study of T cells expressing NK-cell markers. Using the 5' RACE reads, TCRdb records one entry per CDR3 protein without DNA. The sample has over 150,000 distinct CDR3 sequences, and its top ten clones hold just over 20%. The source material was blood T cells: a sorted CD56 or NKG2C T cell subset, CD4+ or CD8+ T cells, or bulk PBMC T cells (not recorded which). The receptor source for this set is a man aged 18-75 years in good health.

This sequence joins TRBV27 and TRBJ2-1; TCRdb's D call of TRBD1 is untestable without DNA. This CDR3 has 16 residues. Germline V gives CDR1 MNHEY, CDR2 SMNVEV (reference sequence). This CDR3 reads CASSARETGNYNEQFF.

The chain is built from TRBV3-1 and TRBJ2-7; TCRdb's D call of TRBD1 is untestable without DNA. From germline, CDR1 is LGHDT and CDR2 YNNKEL (reference sequence). This CDR3 spans 13 amino acids. This CDR3 reads CASSWGPAYEQYF.

The V call is TRBV6-5, the J call TRBJ2-7; TCRdb gives TRBD2 as the D gene, but with no DNA this cannot be confirmed. The CDR3 has 15 amino acids. Germline V CDR1 and CDR2: MNHEY, SVGAGI. The CDR3 here is CASSLLAGGSDEQYF.

The CDR3 sequence is CASSDNKGTGTGTQYF. The chain recombines TRBV9 with TRBJ2-3; TCRdb's D call, TRBD1, is unchecked because there is no DNA. Germline CDR1 is SGDLS and CDR2 is YYNGEE. The CDR3 spans 16 residues.

The chain combines TRBV5-8 with TRBJ1-5; TCRdb reports TRBD1, a call that lacks DNA to check it against. The germline gives CDR1 SGHTS, CDR2 YDEGEE. The CDR3 runs 15 residues. CDR3 loop: CASSLVPTGSQPQHF. Full variable domain (outside the CDR3, taken from reference TRBV5-8 and TRBJ1-5): EAGVTQSPTHLIKTRGQQATLRCSPISGHTSVYWYQQALGLGLQFLLWYDEGEERNRGNFPPRFSGRQFPNYSSELNVNALELEDSALYLCASSLVPTGSQPQHFGDGTRLSIL.

The rearrangement joins TRBV21-1 to TRBJ1-4. TRBV21-1 is termed a pseudogene. There are 14 residues in the CDR3. CDR3 loop: CASGTSILNEKLFF.

The chain has TRBV7-6 and TRBJ2-7; TCRdb indicates TRBD1, and absent DNA this call remains unverified. The length of the CDR3 is 13 residues. Germline loops: CDR1 SGHVS, CDR2 FNYEAQ. The CDR3 sequence is CASSLAGEREQYF.

The rearrangement uses TRBV11-1 and TRBJ2-3; TCRdb picks TRBD1, but there is no DNA to check that call. Germline CDR1 reads SGHAT; CDR2 reads FQDESV (reference sequence). The CDR3 has 19 residues. The CDR3 is CASSGPNGDRGRSTDTQYF.

V is TRBV9 and J is TRBJ1-2; TCRdb returns TRBD1, unconfirmable since there is no DNA. The germline CDR1 and CDR2 sequences are SGDLS and YYNGEE. The CDR3 has 14 amino acids. CDR3 sequence reads: CASSRDRVGDGYTF.

The J gene is TRBJ1-2, the V gene TRBV6-1; TCRdb gives TRBD1 as the D gene, but with no DNA this cannot be confirmed. The germline gives CDR1 MNHNS, CDR2 SASEGT. This CDR3 spans 16 amino acids. The CDR3 reads CASSPRPTGADYGYTF.

The chain couples TRBV2 to TRBJ2-5; TCRdb gives TRBD1 as the D gene, but with no DNA this cannot be confirmed. Germline-derived CDR1 and CDR2 are SNHLY and FYNNEI. This CDR3 contains 15 residues. CDR3 protein: CASTLGAGPGGTQYF.

The chain is built from TRBV7-9 and TRBJ1-4. Germline V gene sequence: CDR1 SEHNR, CDR2 FQNEAQ (reference sequence). This CDR3 spans 15 amino acids. CDR3 amino acids: CASSGEPVRNEKLFF.

The CDR3 loop reads CSGGKAGGTQYF. The chain recombines TRBV20-1 with TRBJ2-3; TCRdb's D call, TRBD2, is unchecked because there is no DNA. The CDR3 length is 12 residues. The germline gives CDR1 DFQATT, CDR2 SNEGSKA (reference sequence).

J is TRBJ1-5 and V is TRBV19; TCRdb lists TRBD1, though no DNA is available to test this call. CDR3 length: 17 residues. Germline V lookup: CDR1 LNHDA, CDR2 SQIVND (reference sequence). CDR3 in amino acids: CASSFGQATSSNQPQHF.

V usage is TRBV12-3 or TRBV12-4 and J usage is TRBJ2-7. CDR3 length: 14 residues. CDR3 region: CASSLSGSSYEQYF.

This chain's CDR3 is CASSYSLAGGAETQYF. The genes are TRBV6-5 and TRBJ2-5; checking the TCRdb D call of TRBD2 is not possible without DNA. The CDR3 totals 16 residues. Per the germline V gene, CDR1 is MNHEY and CDR2 is SVGAGI.

The V and J genes are TRBV7-9 and TRBJ2-7; TCRdb outputs TRBD2, but without DNA this stays unchecked. Germline CDR1 and CDR2: SEHNR and FQNEAQ (reference sequence). This CDR3 has 15 residues. The CDR3 here is CASSYGLAGHYEQYF.

This chain connects TRBV2 to TRBJ1-2; lacking DNA, the TRBD1 call made by TCRdb goes unchecked. Germline CDR1 is SNHLY and CDR2 is FYNNEI. The CDR3 spans 15 residues. This CDR3 is CATLDGGQVLYGYTF.

The CDR3 region is CASRKGQGLAGELFF. V and J are TRBV4-1 and TRBJ2-2; TCRdb's D call of TRBD1 is untestable without DNA. Germline-derived CDR1 and CDR2 are MGHRA and YSYEKL. CDR3 length equals 15 residues.

V usage is TRBV12-3 or TRBV12-4 and J usage is TRBJ1-1; with no DNA, the TCRdb D assignment of TRBD1 cannot be verified. There are 15 residues in the CDR3. The CDR3 region is CASSLMTGAGTEAFF.

The V and J genes are TRBV7-8 and TRBJ2-3; TCRdb calls TRBD1, which cannot be checked without DNA. CDR3 length: 17 amino acids. Per germline, CDR1 SGHVS and CDR2 FQNEAQ. The CDR3 spells CASSLSGQGVWTDTQYF.

This chain uses TRBV29-1 with TRBJ1-1. The germline V gene encodes CDR1 SQVTM and CDR2 ANQGSEA. This CDR3 has 12 amino acids. The CDR3 protein is CSVGDVNTEAFF.

This chain joins TRBV20-1 and TRBJ2-1; TCRdb selects TRBD2, and the lack of DNA leaves this call unchecked. This CDR3 has 15 amino acids. Germline values: CDR1 DFQATT, CDR2 SNEGSKA (reference sequence). CDR3 residues: CSASNSGGTLNEQFF.

V usage is TRBV5-1 and J usage is TRBJ2-7; TCRdb gives TRBD1 as the D gene, but with no DNA this cannot be confirmed. CDR1 is SGHRS, CDR2 YFSETQ, per germline. This CDR3 comprises 16 residues. CDR3 protein: CASSFPRDRVGYEQYF. The whole variable domain, remainder taken from reference TRBV5-1 and TRBJ2-7, is KAGVTQTPRYLIKTRGQQVTLSCSPISGHRSVSWYQQTPGQGLQFLFEYFSETQRNKGNFPGRFSGRQFSNSRSEMNVSTLELGDSALYLCASSFPRDRVGYEQYFGPGTRLTVT.

This chain uses TRBV5-5 with TRBJ2-7; no DNA is available, so the TRBD1 call from TCRdb remains unchecked. Germline loops: CDR1 SGHKS, CDR2 YYEKEE (reference sequence). This CDR3 has 14 amino acids. CDR3 protein: CASSWTGIGYEQYF.

The chain is built from TRBV12-3 or TRBV12-4 and TRBJ2-4; TCRdb's D gene call, TRBD2, goes unchecked for lack of DNA. CDR3 size: 13 residues. Here the CDR3 reads CASSLGTFDIQYF.

This sequence joins TRBV2 and TRBJ2-5; TCRdb lists TRBD2, though no DNA is available to test this call. Per the germline V gene, CDR1 is SNHLY and CDR2 is FYNNEI. There are 15 residues in the CDR3. The chain's CDR3 is CASSEGGGKLETQYF.

J is TRBJ1-2 and V is TRBV11-2. The CDR3 has 12 amino acids. The germline V gene has CDR1 SGHAT and CDR2 FQNNGV. The CDR3 here is CASSLAVGGYTF.

V is TRBV7-9 and J is TRBJ2-3; the TCRdb D gene call, TRBD1, has no DNA to confirm it. Germline-derived CDR1 and CDR2 are SEHNR and FQNEAQ (reference sequence). This CDR3 region has 14 residues. The CDR3: CASRTGTAFDTQYF.

The V gene is TRBV3-1, the J gene TRBJ2-5; TCRdb picks TRBD1, but there is no DNA to check that call. Germline loops: CDR1 LGHDT, CDR2 YNNKEL (reference sequence). This CDR3 is 16 amino acids long. The CDR3 reads CASSQGPQGGGETQYF.

CDR3 loop: CASSPEGPRNEQYF. The rearrangement uses TRBV9 and TRBJ2-7; lacking DNA, the TRBD2 call made by TCRdb goes unchecked. This CDR3 is built from 14 residues. Germline assignment: CDR1 SGDLS and CDR2 YYNGEE. Filled out from reference TRBV9 and TRBJ2-7, the complete variable domain reads DSGVTQTPKHLITATGQRVTLRCSPRSGDLSVYWYQQSLDQGLQFLIQYYNGEERAKGNILERFSAQQFPDLHSELNLSSLELGDSALYFCASSPEGPRNEQYFGPGTRLTVT.